Listed below are T cell receptor beta chains from one sample, sequenced in a study of blood T cell repertoires in COVID-19. The assay was immunoSEQ multiplex PCR, and TCRdb's table has in-frame clones only and misses some. The table lists about 100,000 clones, 86% of them singletons. The material sequenced was peripheral blood. These receptors were collected from a man older than 75 with acute or convalescent COVID-19. The CDR3 runs from the conserved cysteine through the conserved F or W. Each record gives: V gene, D gene, J gene, clone size, CDR3 DNA, CDR3 protein. A D gene is named only where the DNA matches it firmly. Some rows have no size entry. The others give once, few or many, or a class for an expanded clone.

V: TRBV6-5
D: .
J: TRBJ1-1
size: .
DNA: TGTGCCAGCAGTTGGACTGGGAACACTGAAGCTTTCTTT
CDR3: CASSWTGNTEAFF

V: TRBV11-1
D: .
J: TRBJ2-7
size: .
DNA: TGTGCCAGCTCGAAAGAACACTACGAGCAGTACTTC
CDR3: CASSKEHYEQYF

V: TRBV27
D: .
J: TRBJ2-7
size: few
DNA: TGTGCCAGCAGTCCCTTCGTAGCGCCAGTGCTGGGCGAGCAGTACTTC
CDR3: CASSPFVAPVLGEQYF

V: TRBV5-4
D: TRBD2
J: TRBJ2-1
size: .
DNA: TGTGCCAGCAGCTTGGGTCTTCCGGGACTAGCGGGAGGGCCAGGCAATGAGCAGTTCTTC
CDR3: CASSLGLPGLAGGPGNEQFF

V: TRBV28
D: .
J: TRBJ1-1
size: .
DNA: TGTGCCAGCAGTTCAACGGGACTCGGCACTGAAGCTTTCTTT
CDR3: CASSSTGLGTEAFF

V: TRBV5-8
D: TRBD1
J: TRBJ1-3
size: .
DNA: TGTGCCAGCAGCGGGGGACAGTTCGTGGACACCATATATTTT
CDR3: CASSGGQFVDTIYF

V: TRBV30
D: .
J: TRBJ1-5
size: .
DNA: TGTGCCTGGAGTGTACAAACAGGGACTCAGCCCCAGCATTTT
CDR3: CAWSVQTGTQPQHF

V: TRBV7-2
D: .
J: TRBJ2-7
size: .
DNA: TGTGCCAGCAGCCCAGTCGGGTCAGGGGCGAGATACGAGCAGTACTTC
CDR3: CASSPVGSGARYEQYF

V: TRBV7-2
D: TRBD2
J: TRBJ2-2
size: .
DNA: TGTGCCAGCAGACCGCCGGGACTAGACACCGGGGAGCTGTTTTTT
CDR3: CASRPPGLDTGELFF

V: TRBV7-3
D: TRBD2
J: TRBJ2-1
size: once
DNA: TGTGCCAGCAGCCTCGGGACTAGCGGAAATGAGCAGTTCTTC
CDR3: CASSLGTSGNEQFF

V: TRBV30
D: .
J: TRBJ2-3
size: .
DNA: TGTGCCTGGAGTGTAGCAAGCACAGATACGCAGTATTTT
CDR3: CAWSVASTDTQYF

V: TRBV21-1
D: .
J: TRBJ2-1
size: .
DNA: TGTGCCAGCAGCAGGGACAAGAGCTCCTACAATGAGCAGTTCTTC
CDR3: CASSRDKSSYNEQFF

V: TRBV7-2
D: TRBD1
J: TRBJ2-3
size: .
DNA: TGTGCCAGCAGCTCGGGACAGGAAAAAGATACGCAGTATTTT
CDR3: CASSSGQEKDTQYF

V: TRBV27
D: TRBD2
J: TRBJ2-3
size: .
DNA: TGTGCCAGCAGTTCCTGGGGCAGTCGGGAGGGCCGGGATACGCAGTATTTT
CDR3: CASSSWGSREGRDTQYF

V: TRBV21-1
D: .
J: TRBJ1-5
size: .
DNA: TGTGCCAGCAGCAAAGTCCAGGGTCAGCCCCAGCATTTT
CDR3: CASSKVQGQPQHF

V: TRBV4-2
D: TRBD2
J: TRBJ2-7
size: .
DNA: TGTGCCAGCAGCCAAGATGGACAATCCTCTAGCGGGAGGTCCTACGAGCAGTACTTC
CDR3: CASSQDGQSSSGRSYEQYF

V: TRBV28
D: TRBD2
J: TRBJ2-7
size: .
DNA: TGTGCCAGCAGTCCGTCTAGCGGGGCCAAGGGGGAGCAGTACTTC
CDR3: CASSPSSGAKGEQYF

V: TRBV18
D: .
J: TRBJ1-1
size: .
DNA: TGTGCCAGCTCACCAAGGGGCCAAGACACTGAAGCTTTCTTT
CDR3: CASSPRGQDTEAFF

V: TRBV7-2
D: TRBD2
J: TRBJ2-1
size: .
DNA: TGTGCCAGCAGCGCTAGCGGGAGGAAGTTCTTC
CDR3: CASSASGRKFF

V: TRBV15
D: TRBD2
J: TRBJ2-1
size: .
DNA: TGTGCCACCAGGCTAGCGGGAGGGAATGAGCAGTTCTTC
CDR3: CATRLAGGNEQFF

V: TRBV29-1
D: TRBD2
J: TRBJ2-3
size: .
DNA: TGCAGCGCCGAGGGCCTAGCGGGTGATACGCAGTATTTT
CDR3: CSAEGLAGDTQYF

V: TRBV2
D: .
J: TRBJ1-6
size: .
DNA: TGTGCCAGCAGTCAAAGCACAGGGAATTCACCCCTCCACTTT
CDR3: CASSQSTGNSPLHF

V: TRBV28
D: TRBD1
J: TRBJ2-3
size: few
DNA: TGTGCCAGCAGTTTAATATCCGGGACAGGGCAGTATTTT
CDR3: CASSLISGTGQYF

V: TRBV11-1
D: TRBD1
J: TRBJ2-1
size: .
DNA: TGTGCCAGCAGCATGGACAGGGCCAACGAGCAGTTCTTC
CDR3: CASSMDRANEQFF

V: TRBV21-1
D: .
J: TRBJ1-4
size: once
DNA: TGTGCCAGCCCCAAAGGGGGGGGCGGCGGTGAAAAACTGTTTTTT
CDR3: CASPKGGGGGEKLFF

V: TRBV11-2
D: TRBD1
J: TRBJ1-1
size: .
DNA: TGTGCCAGCAGCTCCGTCGACAGGGGGCTCACTGAAGCTTTCTTT
CDR3: CASSSVDRGLTEAFF

V: TRBV3-1/TRBV3-2
D: TRBD2
J: TRBJ2-7
size: .
DNA: TGTGCCAGCAGCCTTCCCGGACTAGCGGGAGGCCAGGGCGAGCAGTACTTC
CDR3: CASSLPGLAGGQGEQYF

V: TRBV28
D: TRBD1
J: TRBJ2-7
size: .
DNA: TGTGCCAGCACTTTTCAGGGGGCTGGGGGCTTCGAGCAGTACTTC
CDR3: CASTFQGAGGFEQYF

V: TRBV7-2
D: .
J: TRBJ2-7
size: once
DNA: TGTGCCAGCAGCCGATCAGGGGAGGGCGAGCAGTACTTC
CDR3: CASSRSGEGEQYF

V: TRBV7-6
D: TRBD2
J: TRBJ2-5
size: once
DNA: TGTGCCAGCAGCGCTGGGGTTCGGGGGGGAGAGACCCAGTACTTC
CDR3: CASSAGVRGGETQYF

V: TRBV19
D: .
J: TRBJ1-5
size: .
DNA: TGTGCCAGTAGTATACAGGGGCCGAATCAGCCCCAGCATTTT
CDR3: CASSIQGPNQPQHF

V: TRBV9
D: TRBD2
J: TRBJ2-3
size: .
DNA: TGTGCCAGCAGCCTCCGACTAGCGGCGAGCACAGATACGCAGTATTTT
CDR3: CASSLRLAASTDTQYF

V: TRBV2
D: .
J: TRBJ2-5
size: .
DNA: TGTGCCAGCAGTGCTCTCGGTGAGACCCAGTACTTC
CDR3: CASSALGETQYF

V: TRBV6-5
D: TRBD2
J: TRBJ2-7
size: .
DNA: TGTTCTACGGCGCCTAGCGGGAGTTTCTACGAGCAGTACTTC
CDR3: CSTAPSGSFYEQYF

V: TRBV19
D: TRBD2
J: TRBJ2-1
size: .
DNA: TGTGCCAGTAGTAGGGGGGGGTATGAGCAGTTCTTC
CDR3: CASSRGGYEQFF

V: TRBV3-1/TRBV3-2
D: .
J: TRBJ2-7
size: few
DNA: TGTGCCAGCAGCCAAGTTGCCGGGATCCCCTCCCACGAGCAGTACTTC
CDR3: CASSQVAGIPSHEQYF

V: TRBV11-2
D: TRBD1
J: TRBJ2-2
size: .
DNA: TGTGCCAGCAGCTCACAGGGGTCAAACACCGGGGAGCTGTTTTTT
CDR3: CASSSQGSNTGELFF

V: TRBV5-1
D: .
J: TRBJ2-5
size: .
DNA: TGCGCCAGCAGCTTTGCTACTGCTCAAGAGACCCAGTACTTC
CDR3: CASSFATAQETQYF

V: TRBV5-6
D: TRBD2
J: TRBJ2-7
size: .
DNA: TGTGCCAGCAGCCATGGCGGGCTAGCGGCCTCCTACGAGCAGTACTTC
CDR3: CASSHGGLAASYEQYF

V: TRBV30
D: TRBD2
J: TRBJ2-7
size: once
DNA: TGTGCCTGGAGTAGCGGGACCTACGAGCAGTACTTC
CDR3: CAWSSGTYEQYF

V: TRBV11-2
D: TRBD2
J: TRBJ2-3
size: .
DNA: TGTGCCAGCAGCTTTCCAAAGACTAGCGGTAGCACAGATACGCAGTATTTT
CDR3: CASSFPKTSGSTDTQYF

V: TRBV5-1
D: .
J: TRBJ2-3
size: few
DNA: TGCGCCAGCAGACCGGGGGAAATGCGCGGCACAGATACGCAGTATTTT
CDR3: CASRPGEMRGTDTQYF

V: TRBV3-1/TRBV3-2
D: TRBD2
J: TRBJ2-7
size: .
DNA: TGTGCCAGCAGCCAAGGCCTAGCGGGAGGGCAGCCCTACGAGCAGTACTTC
CDR3: CASSQGLAGGQPYEQYF

V: TRBV9
D: .
J: TRBJ2-1
size: .
DNA: TGTGCCAGCAGCGACGACAGGGGAGGGTTCAATGAGCAGTTCTTC
CDR3: CASSDDRGGFNEQFF

V: TRBV7-2
D: TRBD1
J: TRBJ2-7
size: .
DNA: TGTGCCAGCAGACTACTTTCCGGGACAGAGTCCTACGAGCAGTACTTC
CDR3: CASRLLSGTESYEQYF

V: TRBV2
D: TRBD1
J: TRBJ2-3
size: .
DNA: TGTGCCAGCTTCCGGGACAGGGGGGCAGATACGCAGTATTTT
CDR3: CASFRDRGADTQYF

V: TRBV10-3
D: .
J: TRBJ2-7
size: .
DNA: TGTGCCATCAGTGAGTCGAGTCAGGGTGGGGCCGAGCAGTACTTC
CDR3: CAISESSQGGAEQYF

V: TRBV5-1
D: .
J: TRBJ2-7
size: .
DNA: TGCGCCAGCAGCTTGGAAGGCAGGGCCGCCTACGAGCAGTACTTC
CDR3: CASSLEGRAAYEQYF

V: TRBV27
D: TRBD1
J: TRBJ2-1
size: .
DNA: TGTGCCAGCAGTTTGTTGGGACAGGGAAACAATGAGCAGTTCTTC
CDR3: CASSLLGQGNNEQFF

V: TRBV9
D: TRBD2
J: TRBJ2-2
size: .
DNA: TGTGCCAGCAGCGGGGCAGCGGGAGGTGGGGAGCTGTTTTTT
CDR3: CASSGAAGGGELFF

V: TRBV28
D: .
J: TRBJ1-2
size: .
DNA: TGTGCCAGCAGTTCTCCCAGAAGCGGTGGCTATGGCTACACCTTC
CDR3: CASSSPRSGGYGYTF

V: TRBV11-1
D: .
J: TRBJ2-1
size: .
DNA: TGTGCCAGCAGCTTAGCGGGAGTCGTTAATGAGCAGTTCTTC
CDR3: CASSLAGVVNEQFF

V: TRBV4-3
D: .
J: TRBJ2-1
size: .
DNA: TGCGCCAGCAGCCAAGATGGAGGCGGTTCCTACAATGAGCAGTTCTTC
CDR3: CASSQDGGGSYNEQFF

V: TRBV4-3
D: .
J: TRBJ2-2
size: .
DNA: TGCGCCAGCAGCCAAGACAGTCCCGGGGAGCTGTTTTTT
CDR3: CASSQDSPGELFF

V: TRBV2
D: .
J: TRBJ2-4
size: .
DNA: TGTGCCAGCAGAGGCAGGGGAAGTGGAAACATTCAGTACTTC
CDR3: CASRGRGSGNIQYF

V: TRBV5-6
D: TRBD1
J: TRBJ2-7
size: once
DNA: TGTGCCAGCAGCTTAGGACAGGGTGGCTACGAGCAGTACTTC
CDR3: CASSLGQGGYEQYF

V: TRBV6-2/TRBV6-3
D: TRBD2
J: TRBJ2-2
size: few
DNA: TGTGCCAGCAGTTCCCTTCGACCGGGACTACCGAACACCGGGGAGCTGTTTTTT
CDR3: CASSSLRPGLPNTGELFF

V: TRBV28
D: .
J: TRBJ2-3
size: .
DNA: TGTGCCAGCAGCAAAGGGGGATGGGACACAGATACGCAGTATTTT
CDR3: CASSKGGWDTDTQYF

V: TRBV2
D: .
J: TRBJ1-1
size: .
DNA: TGTGCCAGCAGGGTAGACATGAACACTGAAGCTTTCTTT
CDR3: CASRVDMNTEAFF